These 28 T cell receptor beta chains were all obtained from the same sample, sequenced in a study of cytomegalovirus exposure and HLA in healthy donors. With 60 Vbeta and 13 Jbeta primers, the PCR was carried out. The table came from immunoSEQ multiplex PCR; TCRdb's copy has only in-frame clones and leaves some out. Among 150,000 or so clones, 80% were seen once, and the ten largest hold approximately 6.8%. Sequencing was performed on PBMCs. Receptor source: a male donor in good health and CMV-seropositive.

The chain uses TRBV5-1 and TRBJ2-7; D gene unclear. Germline CDR1 is SGHRS and CDR2 is YFSETQ. The CDR3 has 13 amino acids. V gave up 3 bases and J gave up 3 bases, with 10 bases separating them. DNA for the CDR3: TGCGCCAGCAGCTGGCTTGGCAGCTACGAGCAGTACTTC. Its translation is CASSWLGSYEQYF.

This chain links TRBV28 with TRBJ1-4; TRBD1 matches 9 bases. This CDR3 contains 15 residues. The V gene's germline CDR1 is MDHEN and CDR2 SYDVKM. J gave up 7 bases and V 5 bases, and 8 bases lay outside the gene matches. The chain's CDR3 is CASSDIQGAGEKLFF. DNA of the CDR3: TGTGCCAGCAGTGACATACAGGGGGCTGGTGAAAAACTGTTTTTT.

The chain has TRBV7-9 and TRBJ2-4, with D possibly being TRBD1 (5 bases). The germline V gene has CDR1 SEHNR and CDR2 FQNEAQ (reference sequence). The germline V and J ends were trimmed by 5 bases and 3 bases, with 23 bases remaining between them. CDR3 length: 18 residues. The chain's CDR3 is CASSHPPVGLGVKNIQYF. The CDR3 coding sequence is TGTGCCAGCAGCCACCCGCCAGTGGGCCTAGGGGTCAAAAACATTCAGTACTTC.

The chain recombines TRBV7-9 with TRBJ1-6; TRBD1 matches at 9 bases. CDR3 size: 14 residues. Germline values: CDR1 SEHNR, CDR2 FQNEAQ (reference sequence). V shed 5 bases and J 16 bases; nucleotides not matched to a gene: 12. CDR3 coding DNA: TGTGCCAGCAGCCCCCGGGACAGGGAGATTCTGCTCCACTTT. It is translated as CASSPRDREILLHF.

The chain is built from TRBV15 and TRBJ2-7; tentatively, D is TRBD2 (5 bases). The CDR3 extends over 14 amino acids. CDR1 and CDR2 from the germline V gene are LNHNV and YYDKDF (reference sequence). The V end lost 0 bases, the J end lost 3 bases, and 9 bases lay between the germline ends. CDR3 DNA sequence: TGTGCCACCAGCAGAGATCGGAGCGGCTACGAGCAGTACTTC. Amino acid sequence: CATSRDRSGYEQYF.

This clone was counted between two and nine times. The chain couples TRBV30 to TRBJ2-3; D unclear. Germline CDR1 is GTSNPN and CDR2 is SVGIG (reference sequence). V lost 2 bases, J lost 5 bases, and 2 bases lay in between. The CDR3 consists of 10 residues. The CDR3 DNA reads TGTGCCTGGAGTCGAGATACGCAGTATTTT. Protein: CAWSRDTQYF.

A single count supports this clone. This chain uses TRBV6-5 with TRBJ2-7; the match to TRBD2 covers 11 bases. This CDR3 has 15 amino acids. V gave up 0 bases and J gave up 5 bases; unmatched junction bases: 3. CDR1 MNHEY and CDR2 SVGAGI come from the germline V gene. CDR3 sequence reads: CASSYSGTSGNEQYF. The CDR3 nucleotides are TGTGCCAGCAGTTACTCCGGGACTAGCGGTAACGAGCAGTACTTC.

The J gene is TRBJ2-6, the V gene TRBV30; TRBD2 is a possible D gene (6 bases). Trimming stripped 2 bases from V and 0 bases from J, with 17 bases between. This CDR3 region has 18 residues. Germline CDR1 GTSNPN, CDR2 SVGIG (reference sequence). The CDR3 DNA is TGTGCCTGGAGTTTCCCTCTTGGGACTGGCTCTGGGGCCAACGTCCTGACTTTC. This encodes CAWSFPLGTGSGANVLTF.

J is TRBJ2-1 and V is TRBV11-3; perhaps TRBD2 as D (6 bases). Per the germline V gene, CDR1 is SGHNT and CDR2 is YENEEA. V was clipped by 1 base and J by 3 bases, with 25 bases between them. The CDR3 has 20 residues. In nucleotides, the CDR3 is TGTGCCAGCAGCTTAGGGGGTGGGACTGGCCGTGACACCCTCTACAATGAGCAGTTCTTC. Its translation is CASSLGGGTGRDTLYNEQFF.

V and J are TRBV18 and TRBJ1-4, with D unresolved. CDR1 is KGHSH, CDR2 LQKENI, per germline. The V gene lost 1 base and the J gene lost 8 bases, with 11 bases spanning the gap. The CDR3 runs to 14 residues. CDR3 in amino acids: CASSPLSSNEKLFF. CDR3 DNA: TGTGCCAGCTCACCACTGAGCTCGAACGAAAAACTGTTTTTT.

This clone was seen once. V is TRBV7-9 and J is TRBJ1-1, with 9 bases that match TRBD1. CDR3 length: 17 amino acids. V gave up 4 bases and J gave up 3 bases; unmatched junction bases: 12. CDR1 is SEHNR, CDR2 FQNEAQ, per germline (reference sequence). CDR3 bases: TGTGCCAGCAGCTATACGGGACAGGGTATAAGTCACACTGAAGCTTTCTTT. This codes for CASSYTGQGISHTEAFF.

Details on this clone: Other DNA sequences in this specimen translate into the identical CDR3. The chain joins TRBV4-1 to TRBJ1-3; D may be TRBD1 (5 bases). The CDR3 contains 17 residues. Germline V gene lookup returns CDR1 MGHRA and CDR2 YSYEKL. V lost 4 bases, J lost 0 bases, and 16 bases lay in between. The CDR3 DNA follows: TGCGCCAGCAGCCCAATCCTGACAGCCTCCTCTGGAAACACCATATATTTT. Translated: CASSPILTASSGNTIYF.

V gene TRBV6-1 combines with J gene TRBJ2-7, with a tentative D call TRBD2 (5 bases). The CDR3 covers 14 residues. V lost 4 bases, J lost 3 bases, and 13 bases lay in between. Germline lookup yields CDR1 MNHNS and CDR2 SASEGT. In DNA form, the CDR3 reads TGTGCCAGCAGTGTGAGTAGCGTTCTCTACGAGCAGTACTTC. Translated: CASSVSSVLYEQYF.

In its sample, this clone was seen a few times. The V and J genes are TRBV30 and TRBJ1-2, with 7 bases fitting TRBD1. Trimming cost V 1 base and J 3 bases; bases outside gene matches: 2. Germline CDR1 GTSNPN, CDR2 SVGIG (reference sequence). This CDR3 comprises 13 residues. In DNA, the CDR3 is TGTGCCTGGAGTGAAGGGACAGACTATGGCTACACCTTC. The encoded protein is CAWSEGTDYGYTF.

J is TRBJ1-3 and V is TRBV2; D is unresolved. The germline CDR1 and CDR2 sequences are SNHLY and FYNNEI. The CDR3 totals 14 residues. V lost 1 base and J lost 3, with 7 bases in between. CDR3 protein: CASSEGTFGNTIYF. As DNA, the CDR3 is TGTGCCAGCAGTGAAGGCACATTTGGAAACACCATATATTTT. The full variable domain, completed using reference TRBV2 and TRBJ1-3, is EPEVTQTPSHQVTQMGQEVILRCVPISNHLYFYWYRQILGQKVEFLVSFYNNEISEKSEIFDDQFSVERPDGSNFTLKIRSTKLEDSAMYFCASSEGTFGNTIYFGEGSWLTVV.

The chain combines TRBV27 with TRBJ1-2, with D perhaps TRBD1 (6 bases). The CDR3 has 16 amino acids. CDR1 and CDR2 (germline): MNHEY, SMNVEV (reference sequence). Deletions cut 6 bases from V and 2 bases from J, with 19 bases between. The CDR3 protein is CASREQGHEPNYGYTF. DNA of the CDR3: TGTGCCAGCAGGGAGCAGGGGCACGAGCCAAACTATGGCTACACCTTC.

The chain couples TRBV6-5 to TRBJ2-7, with 11 bases lining up with TRBD2. This CDR3 contains 15 residues. After removal of 5 bases from V and 5 bases from J, the junction contained 8 bases not matched to a gene. Germline V gives CDR1 MNHEY, CDR2 SVGAGI. This chain's CDR3 is CASSPRLAGRDEQYF. DNA of the CDR3: TGTGCCAGCAGTCCACGACTAGCGGGGCGGGACGAGCAGTACTTC.

The V gene is TRBV7-2, the J gene TRBJ1-1; D unresolved. Deletions cut 1 base from V and 4 bases from J, with 10 bases between. The germline gives CDR1 SGHTA, CDR2 FQGNSA. There are 14 residues in the CDR3. CDR3 in DNA: TGTGCCAGCAGCTTAGGGCTGGTCGCCACTGAAGCTTTCTTT. Amino acids: CASSLGLVATEAFF.

Comments on this clone: Different DNA sequences within this sample yield the same CDR3. J is TRBJ2-1 and V is TRBV11-2, with TRBD2 as a possible D gene (5 bases). Germline V gives CDR1 SGHAT, CDR2 FQNNGV. This CDR3 is 13 amino acids long. Trimming removed 1 base from V and 7 bases from J, with 8 bases in between. CDR3 coding DNA: TGTGCCAGCAGCTTAGGGTTAGCGAATGAGCAGTTCTTC. Its protein is CASSLGLANEQFF. The full variable domain, completed using reference TRBV11-2 and TRBJ2-1, is EAGVAQSPRYKIIEKRQSVAFWCNPISGHATLYWYQQILGQGPKLLIQFQNNGVVDDSQLPKDRFSAERLKGVDSTLKIQPAKLEDSAVYLCASSLGLANEQFFGPGTRLTVL.

This chain joins TRBV5-4 and TRBJ1-5; the match to TRBD1 covers 8 bases. Germline loops: CDR1 SGHNT, CDR2 YYREEE (reference sequence). This CDR3 has 14 residues. V lost 7 bases to trimming and J lost 6 bases; unmatched junction nucleotides: 9. CDR3 amino acids: CASQPDRVLQPQHF. In nucleotides, the CDR3 is TGTGCCAGCCAGCCGGACAGGGTACTTCAGCCCCAGCATTTT.

The V call is TRBV27, the J call TRBJ2-7; the match to TRBD2 covers 10 bases. Germline values: CDR1 MNHEY, CDR2 SMNVEV (reference sequence). The CDR3 extends over 14 amino acids. V gave up 3 bases and J gave up 12 bases; unmatched junction bases: 11. For the CDR3, the DNA is TGTGCCAGCAGTTTGGCTAGCGGGAGTCGGGTTGCGTACTTC. The encoded protein is CASSLASGSRVAYF.

The V gene is TRBV7-9, the J gene TRBJ1-4; 9 bases map to TRBD1. Germline CDR1 reads SEHNR; CDR2 reads FQNEAQ (reference sequence). This CDR3 comprises 16 residues. Trimming took 4 bases from V and 6 from J; bases not matched to a gene: 9. This CDR3 is CASSSSGQGLDEKLFF. CDR3 nucleotides: TGTGCCAGCAGCTCTTCGGGACAGGGTCTGGATGAAAAACTGTTTTTT.

This chain uses TRBV10-3 with TRBJ2-1; TRBD2 agrees at 13 bases. J was trimmed by 5 bases and V by 7 bases; bases with no gene match: 8. Germline-derived CDR1 and CDR2 are ENHRY and SYGVKD. CDR3 length equals 16 residues. CDR3 in amino acids: CAIKRTSGRTDNEQFF. The CDR3 DNA follows: TGTGCCATCAAGCGGACTAGCGGGAGAACCGACAATGAGCAGTTCTTC.

The chain employs TRBV7-9 and TRBJ2-1, with no clear D. Germline lookup yields CDR1 SEHNR and CDR2 FQNEAQ (reference sequence). The CDR3 covers 13 residues. V was clipped by 2 bases and J by 6 bases, with 8 bases between them. Written as DNA, the CDR3 is TGTGCCAGCAGCTTACCCACGCGCAATGAGCAGTTCTTC. This translates into CASSLPTRNEQFF.

On this clone: One end of the junction fails to match germline, which may point to a read error. The sample has other DNA sequences that encode this CDR3 too. The chain couples TRBV5-6 to TRBJ2-7; TRBD1 matches 9 bases. From germline, CDR1 is SGHDT and CDR2 YYEEEE. This CDR3 is built from 14 residues. CDR3 sequence reads: CASSFRQGVYEQYF. The CDR3 region has the DNA TGTGCCAGCAGCTTTCGACAGGGGGTCTACGAACAGTACTTC.

This rearrangement joins TRBV5-4 to TRBJ2-7; 13 nucleotides agree with TRBD2. The trim removed 3 bases at V and 4 bases at J, leaving 7 bases unmatched. The germline gives CDR1 SGHNT, CDR2 YYREEE (reference sequence). This CDR3 contains 16 residues. The CDR3 DNA follows: TGTGCCAGCAGCTGGGGGACTAGCGGGAAGGGATACGAGCAGTACTTC. This gives the protein CASSWGTSGKGYEQYF.

This rearrangement joins TRBV7-2 to TRBJ2-7; the match to TRBD1 covers 10 bases. CDR3 length equals 15 residues. Per germline, CDR1 SGHTA and CDR2 FQGNSA. The V gene end was trimmed by 5 bases and the J gene end by 3 bases; junction bases not matched to a gene: 7. The CDR3 DNA reads TGTGCCAGCAGCCTGACCCGGGACAGGGGCTACGAGCAGTACTTC. Amino acids: CASSLTRDRGYEQYF.

This clone has just a few counts. The chain links TRBV30 to TRBJ1-2; tentatively, D is TRBD1 (5 bases). The CDR3 totals 13 residues. Trimming removed 5 bases at V and 6 bases at J, with 16 bases between. CDR1 and CDR2 (germline): GTSNPN, SVGIG (reference sequence). This CDR3 reads CAWARGMSDGYTF. For the CDR3, the DNA is TGTGCCTGGGCAAGGGGCATGAGTGATGGCTACACCTTC.